The source of this TCR beta chain is a study of blood T cells in healthy people across ages. About the study: Capture via template switching afforded approximately one barcoded beta molecule per two T cells.

The use of a sample-barcoded 5' primer and a J-beta primer mix characterized a second PCR of about 7 to 12 cycles. TCRdb re-analysed the 5' RACE reads in MiXCR, keeping a single row per CDR3 protein. There are 550,000 to 750,000 distinct CDR3 sequences in the sample; under 25% occur only once, and roughly 3.6% lies in the top ten. CDR3 length: 14 amino acids. V was shortened by 5 bases and J by 1 base, with 9 bases between the two germline ends. Germline lookup yields CDR1 MDHEN and CDR2 SYDVKM. This clonotype was counted a few times. Antigen specificity is unknown. This likely comes from a read error, as the CDR3 has no conserved phenylalanine or tryptophan at its end. Findings and caveats of the study: Roughly linear age-related decline in beta diversity appeared, significant by age around 36. Strong correlation was found linking TCR beta diversity to naive T cell percentage.

This receptor was taken from a man between 65 and 80 years old in good health. The genes are TRBV28 and TRBJ2-4; D gene uncertain. Input material: blood. CDR3 protein: CASSGPTAKNIQYC. In DNA, the CDR3 is TGTGCCAGCAGTGGCCCCACGGCCAAAAACATTCAGTACTGC.